Listed below are T cell receptor beta chains from one sample, sequenced in a study of blood T cell repertoires in COVID-19. Profiled with immunoSEQ multiplex PCR; TCRdb holds only in-frame clones, not every one. The sample lists 200,000 to 250,000 clones, about 90% occurring once. Specimen: PBMCs or T cells enriched from blood (not recorded which). The receptor set was obtained from a man aged 30-40 years who had been exposed to COVID-19. Both conserved end residues are part of each CDR3. The D gene is left open where the match is weak. Rows may omit the clone size; those that give it use once, few, many or a size class.

d_gene | j_gene | v_gene | len | abundance | CDR3nt | CDR3aa
. | TRBJ1-6 | TRBV4-3 | 14 | . | TGCGCCAGCAGCACTGGAGTTAGTAATTCACCCCTCCACTTT | CASSTGVSNSPLHF
. | TRBJ1-1 | TRBV4-1 | 16 | . | TGCGCCAGCAGCCGGGCCTCGGGAGGGGCAAACACTGAAGCTTTCTTT | CASSRASGGANTEAFF
TRBD1 | TRBJ2-1 | TRBV5-8 | 17 | . | TGTGCCAGCAGCTTCCACAGGGGGCTAGCATTATACAATGAGCAGTTCTTC | CASSFHRGLALYNEQFF
. | TRBJ2-3 | TRBV7-6 | 15 | . | TGTGCCAGCAGCTTAGCGTTTGGCAGGCCAGATACGCAGTATTTT | CASSLAFGRPDTQYF
. | TRBJ1-2 | TRBV7-9 | 12 | . | TGTGCTATCCGACAGGAGAACTATGGCTACACCTTC | CAIRQENYGYTF
TRBD2 | TRBJ2-7 | TRBV11-2 | 15 | once | TGTGCCAGCAGCTTAGGGCTAGCGGGGGTTTACGAGCAGTACTTC | CASSLGLAGVYEQYF
. | TRBJ1-3 | TRBV7-2 | 13 | . | TGTGCCAGCAGCTGGGACTGGGGAAACACCATATATTTT | CASSWDWGNTIYF
TRBD2 | TRBJ2-5 | TRBV30 | 17 | once | TGTGCCTGGAAGGAGGGACTAGCGGGGCCCCTGGGGGAGACCCAGTACTTC | CAWKEGLAGPLGETQYF
. | TRBJ2-2 | TRBV9 | 15 | . | TGTGCCAGCAGCGTAGAAGGAGCGAGCACCGGGGAGCTGTTTTTT | CASSVEGASTGELFF
TRBD1 | TRBJ2-1 | TRBV2 | 12 | few | TGTGCCAGCAGTGGGACAGGGCGGGAGCAGTTCTTC | CASSGTGREQFF
TRBD1 | TRBJ2-5 | TRBV5-4 | 14 | . | TGTGCCAGCAGCCGGGACAGATTCCAAGAGACCCAGTACTTC | CASSRDRFQETQYF
. | TRBJ2-3 | TRBV7-9 | 14 | . | TGTGCCAGCAGATCAGGGTCTGGCACAGATACGCAGTATTTT | CASRSGSGTDTQYF
. | TRBJ2-2 | TRBV6-6 | 14 | . | TGTGCCAGCAGTTATTTAGCGATTTCCGGGGAGCTGTTTTTT | CASSYLAISGELFF
. | TRBJ1-6 | TRBV3-1/TRBV3-2 | 15 | . | TGTGCCAGCAGCCCTCGCCCGAGGGATAATTCACCCCTCCACTTT | CASSPRPRDNSPLHF
. | TRBJ2-1 | TRBV7-9 | 15 | once | TGTGCCAGCAGCCCATCCGGGAGCTCCTACAATGAGCAGTTCTTC | CASSPSGSSYNEQFF
TRBD1 | TRBJ2-3 | TRBV7-8 | 15 | . | TGTGCCAGCAGGGACAGGAGCCGGCTAGGGGATACGCAGTATTTT | CASRDRSRLGDTQYF
. | TRBJ1-2 | TRBV9 | 16 | . | TGTGCCAGCAGCGTAGGAATAGGGAACGGGATCTATGGCTACACCTTC | CASSVGIGNGIYGYTF
TRBD1 | TRBJ1-1 | TRBV19 | 15 | . | TGTGCCAGTGTGGACAGGGCCATGGAGAACACTGAAGCTTTCTTT | CASVDRAMENTEAFF
TRBD1 | TRBJ2-5 | TRBV6-2/TRBV6-3 | 13 | few | TGTGCCAGCAGTTCAATTGACAGGGGACTCCAGTACTTC | CASSSIDRGLQYF
TRBD2 | TRBJ2-1 | TRBV19 | 15 | . | TGTGCCAGTTCGCCCGGGACTAGGATCGTCAATGAGCAGTTCTTC | CASSPGTRIVNEQFF
. | TRBJ2-7 | TRBV5-1 | 15 | . | TGCGCCAGCAGCTTTGGGGACAAGGACCCCTACGAGCAGTACTTC | CASSFGDKDPYEQYF
. | TRBJ1-1 | TRBV5-4 | 14 | . | TGTGCCAGCAGCTTTGAATGGGGAGCCACTGAAGCTTTCTTT | CASSFEWGATEAFF
. | TRBJ1-1 | TRBV19 | 13 | . | TGTGCCAGTAAGTACCGACTAAACACTGAAGCTTTCTTT | CASKYRLNTEAFF
. | TRBJ2-1 | TRBV18 | 14 | . | TGTGCCAGCTCACCACCGGATAGCGGCCGTTGGCAGTTCTTC | CASSPPDSGRWQFF
. | TRBJ1-2 | TRBV5-1 | 16 | once | TGCGCCAGCAGCTTGGGGGTAGGGAGAGCTAACTATGGCTACACCTTC | CASSLGVGRANYGYTF
TRBD2 | TRBJ2-3 | TRBV6-5 | 15 | . | TGTGCCAGCAGCCGGGAACCTGCGGGAGATTATACGCAGTATTTT | CASSREPAGDYTQYF
. | TRBJ1-5 | TRBV7-9 | 15 | . | TGTGCCAGCAGCACAACCGCCAGGGGCGATCAGCCCCAGCATTTT | CASSTTARGDQPQHF
. | TRBJ2-2 | TRBV11-2 | 15 | . | TGTGCCAGCAGCTTAATCGTGGCGGCCACCGGGGAGCTGTTTTTT | CASSLIVAATGELFF